Below, 21 T cell receptor beta chains from the same sample are listed, as sequenced in a study of T cell responses to AZD1222 COVID-19 vaccine. Generated by immunoSEQ multiplex PCR, the TCRdb table keeps only in-frame clones and is missing some. The sample holds 80,000 or so clones; approximately 90% are singletons and the top ten take over 5.5%. Sequences were derived from peripheral blood, sampled on day 0 of AZD1222 vaccination. These receptors all come from an adult in good health.

This chain uses TRBV2 with TRBJ2-7; perhaps D is TRBD1 or TRBD2 (5 bases each). V was pared by 6 bases and J by 2 bases, with 11 bases between. Germline loops: CDR1 SNHLY, CDR2 FYNNEI. The CDR3 has 13 residues. CDR3 coding DNA: TGTGCCAGCAGCCGGGACGCAGCCTACGAGCAGTACTTC. Protein sequence: CASSRDAAYEQYF.

This chain links TRBV5-1 with TRBJ1-2; tentative D call: TRBD1 (5 bases). Germline V lookup: CDR1 SGHRS, CDR2 YFSETQ. The V gene lost 1 base and the J gene lost 6 bases, with 13 bases spanning the gap. The CDR3 totals 14 residues. The CDR3 region has the DNA TGCGCCAGCAGCTTGTTTTTCGGAGGGGATGGCTACACCTTC. This gives the protein CASSLFFGGDGYTF. Variable domain in full (rest from reference TRBV5-1 and TRBJ1-2): KAGVTQTPRYLIKTRGQQVTLSCSPISGHRSVSWYQQTPGQGLQFLFEYFSETQRNKGNFPGRFSGRQFSNSRSEMNVSTLELGDSALYLCASSLFFGGDGYTFGSGTRLTVV.

The chain is built from TRBV27 and TRBJ1-6; TRBD1 might be the D (6 bases). Germline CDR1 is MNHEY and CDR2 is SMNVEV (reference sequence). The CDR3 runs 16 residues. The V gene lost 8 bases and the J gene lost 1 base, with 15 bases spanning the gap. The CDR3 spells CASSRDKKSYNSPLHF. In nucleotides, the CDR3 is TGTGCCAGCTCGAGGGACAAGAAGTCCTATAATTCACCCCTCCACTTT.

This clone is medium-sized in the sample. The rearrangement joins TRBV18 to TRBJ2-6; the match to TRBD1 covers 9 bases. J was trimmed by 4 bases and V by 2 bases; bases with no gene match: 6. The CDR3 has 17 residues. CDR1 and CDR2 (germline): KGHSH, LQKENI. The CDR3 DNA reads as TGTGCCAGCTCACCAGTGGGACAGGGAGAAGGGGCCAACGTCCTGACTTTC. Its protein is CASSPVGQGEGANVLTF.

This sequence joins TRBV5-1 and TRBJ1-5; a weak D match, TRBD1 (6 bases). The CDR3 has 15 amino acids. Between the trimmed V and J ends, which lost 3 bases and 0 bases, there was a span of 10 bases. The germline V gene has CDR1 SGHRS and CDR2 YFSETQ. CDR3 protein: CASSSIGGSNQPQHF. The CDR3 DNA reads as TGCGCCAGCAGCTCAATAGGGGGTAGCAATCAGCCCCAGCATTTT.

CDR3 loop: CASSSLAGGTYEQYF. In DNA form, the CDR3 reads TGTGCCAGCAGCTCCCTAGCGGGGGGGACCTACGAGCAGTACTTC. The rearrangement uses TRBV7-6 and TRBJ2-7; 12 bases map to TRBD2. With V trimmed by 4 bases and J by 2 bases, 3 bases remained unmatched. The germline CDR1 and CDR2 sequences are SGHVS and FNYEAQ. The CDR3 sequence is 15 residues long.

V gene TRBV6-4 combines with J gene TRBJ2-2; no clear D gene. Germline CDR1 MRHNA, CDR2 SNTAGT. This CDR3 is 13 amino acids long. Trimming cost V 3 bases and J 1 base, with 3 bases left between them. CDR3 bases: TGTGCCAGCAGTGAAGTGAACACCGGGGAGCTGTTTTTT. The encoded protein is CASSEVNTGELFF.

This clone was detected once. The chain recombines TRBV28 with TRBJ1-2; D perhaps matches TRBD1 (6 bases). Germline-derived CDR1 and CDR2 are MDHEN and SYDVKM. The CDR3 covers 13 residues. Deletions cut 9 bases from V and 4 bases from J, with 15 bases between. Here the CDR3 reads CASVGGLGYGYTF. CDR3 in DNA: TGTGCCAGTGTAGGGGGGCTTGGCTATGGCTACACCTTC.

V usage is TRBV30 and J usage is TRBJ1-2; tentatively, D is TRBD1 (5 bases). This CDR3 spans 11 amino acids. Germline V gene lookup returns CDR1 GTSNPN and CDR2 SVGIG (reference sequence). Trimming left V 3 bases short and J 3 bases short, with 5 bases between. CDR3 amino acids: CAWRGDYGYTF. In nucleotides, the CDR3 is TGTGCCTGGAGGGGGGACTATGGCTACACCTTC.

In this sample, this clone turned up once. The CDR3, as DNA: TGTGCCAGCAGCTCCAAGACAGGGGTACAGTCACCCCTCCACTTT. The encoded protein is CASSSKTGVQSPLHF. V and J are TRBV7-2 and TRBJ1-6; TRBD1 agrees at 8 bases. J lost 10 bases, V lost 4 bases, and 9 bases had no gene match. There are 15 residues in the CDR3. CDR1 is SGHTA, CDR2 FQGNSA, per germline.

The chain uses TRBV3-1 (or the pseudogene TRBV3-2) and TRBJ1-2; tentative D call: TRBD1 (5 bases). The germline V gene encodes CDR1 LGHDT and CDR2 YNNKEL (reference sequence). The CDR3 length is 14 residues. V was shortened by 4 bases and J by 6 bases, with 15 bases between the two germline ends. Here the CDR3 reads CASSPRSGANGYTF. CDR3 sequence (DNA): TGTGCCAGCAGCCCCCGCAGCGGGGCGAATGGCTACACCTTC.

This chain uses TRBV5-1 with TRBJ2-1; D may correspond to TRBD1 or TRBD2 (5 bases each). The CDR3 length is 16 residues. Trimming removed 5 bases at V and 6 bases at J, with 21 bases between. Germline assignment: CDR1 SGHRS and CDR2 YFSETQ. The CDR3 reads CASRAGSGGSGNEQFF. The CDR3 region has the DNA TGCGCCAGCAGAGCTGGGTCTGGGGGATCCGGCAATGAGCAGTTCTTC.

The CDR3 loop reads CASSYEWGQRGYTF. The CDR3 region has the DNA TGTGCCAGCAGTTACGAATGGGGACAGAGAGGCTACACCTTC. The chain joins TRBV6-5 to TRBJ1-2; 7 bases align to TRBD1. The CDR3 totals 14 residues. Germline values: CDR1 MNHEY, CDR2 SVGAGI. The V gene end was trimmed by 2 bases and the J gene end by 8 bases; junction bases not matched to a gene: 8.

The V call is TRBV7-9, the J call TRBJ1-2; 9 bases fit TRBD1. Germline V lookup: CDR1 SEHNR, CDR2 FQNEAQ (reference sequence). V gave up 5 bases and J gave up 1 base; unmatched junction bases: 5. There are 15 residues in the CDR3. The CDR3 nucleotides read TGTGCCAGCAGCCCAAGGACAGGGGTTAACTATGGCTACACCTTC. Its translation is CASSPRTGVNYGYTF.

The V gene is TRBV13, the J gene TRBJ2-1; 8 bases align to TRBD2. This CDR3 has 17 residues. CDR1 PRHDT and CDR2 FYEKMQ come from the germline V gene (reference sequence). Losses at the gene ends were 5 bases for V and 3 bases for J; bases not matched to a gene: 12. Here the CDR3 DNA reads TGTGCCAGCAGCCTCTCCTCCACTAGCGGAGACTACAATGAGCAGTTCTTC. It yields the protein CASSLSSTSGDYNEQFF. The full variable domain, with the rest looked up from reference TRBV13 and TRBJ2-1, is AAGVIQSPRHLIKEKRETATLKCYPIPRHDTVYWYQQGPGQDPQFLISFYEKMQSDKGSIPDRFSAQQFSDYHSELNMSSLELGDSALYFCASSLSSTSGDYNEQFFGPGTRLTVL.

The rearrangement uses TRBV27 and TRBJ1-5; weak D call: TRBD1 (5 bases). This CDR3 contains 14 residues. CDR1 is MNHEY, CDR2 SMNVEV, per germline (reference sequence). V was pared by 6 bases and J by 1 base, with 10 bases between. The CDR3 spells CASRADKSNQPQHF. CDR3 coding DNA: TGTGCCAGCAGGGCGGACAAGAGCAATCAGCCCCAGCATTTT.

This chain joins TRBV7-3 and TRBJ1-6, with D unresolved. From germline, CDR1 is SGHTA and CDR2 FQGTGA. V was pared by 8 bases and J by 4 bases, with 9 bases between. The CDR3 loop spans 13 amino acids. The CDR3, as DNA: TGTGCCAGCGGGAGTTATTATAATTCACCCCTCCACTTT. This sequence encodes CASGSYYNSPLHF.

The chain recombines TRBV19 with TRBJ1-1; 8 bases match TRBD1. Trimming cost V 8 bases and J 1 base; bases outside gene matches: 3. The length of the CDR3 is 13 residues. The germline CDR1 and CDR2 sequences are LNHDA and SQIVND (reference sequence). CDR3: CASGTGSNTEAFF. CDR3 in DNA: TGTGCCAGTGGGACAGGCTCGAACACTGAAGCTTTCTTT.

The V call is TRBV25-1, the J call TRBJ1-1, with D hard to call. The V and J ends lost 2 bases and 8 bases respectively, with 9 bases between them. The CDR3 totals 12 residues. Germline CDR1 reads MGHDK; CDR2 reads SYGVNS. The DNA of the CDR3 is TGTGCCAGCAGTGAAGGGCCCGCCGAAGCTTTCTTT. It yields the protein CASSEGPAEAFF.

By sample share, this clone is medium-sized (0.01 to 0.1%). The J gene is TRBJ1-1, the V gene TRBV28, with a possible D match to TRBD1 (5 bases). V was trimmed by 5 bases and J by 0 bases, leaving 13 bases between them. The CDR3 is 15 amino acids. In germline, CDR1 is MDHEN, CDR2 SYDVKM. CDR3 sequence (DNA): TGTGCCAGCAGTATGGCCAAGGGGATGAACACTGAAGCTTTCTTT. Its protein is CASSMAKGMNTEAFF.

Here the CDR3 reads CASSPRGRDYTF. CDR3 DNA sequence: TGTGCCAGCAGTCCCAGGGGGCGCGACTACACCTTC. V usage is TRBV28 and J usage is TRBJ1-2, with 8 bases fitting TRBD1. V gave up 5 bases and J gave up 10 bases; unmatched junction bases: 6. CDR3 length: 12 amino acids. Germline assignment: CDR1 MDHEN and CDR2 SYDVKM.